Listed below are T cell receptor beta chains from one sample, sequenced in a study of neurological immune-mediated disorders. Each CDR3 protein is one row after TCRdb ran MiXCR on the 5' RACE reads. The sample includes around 70,000 distinct CDR3 sequences, 5.2% seen only once; the top ten take about 2.8%. Sequenced material: PBMCs. Receptors originate from a woman aged 25 to 39 with multiple sclerosis. Each CDR3 is given with its conserved first and last residue. The order of the fields is CDR3 length, D gene, clone size, V gene, J gene, CDR3 DNA, CDR3 protein. D genes are given only for firm matches. Size is stated for part of the rows, as once, few or many counts, or as a class when the clone is expanded.

CDR3 length: 15
D gene: .
clone size: .
V gene: TRBV15
J gene: TRBJ2-7
CDR3 DNA: TGTGCCACCAGCAGAGGGGTCGTACCCTCCTACGAGCAGTACTTC
CDR3 protein: CATSRGVVPSYEQYF

CDR3 length: 17
D gene: TRBD2
clone size: .
V gene: TRBV7-6
J gene: TRBJ2-3
CDR3 DNA: TGTGCCAGCAGCTCCGGGACTAGCGGGGTGAGCACAGATACGCAGTATTTT
CDR3 protein: CASSSGTSGVSTDTQYF

CDR3 length: 17
D gene: .
clone size: many
V gene: TRBV5-1
J gene: TRBJ2-3
CDR3 DNA: TGCGCCAGCAGCTCGGGTAGGGCAGGGAGTATCCCAGATACGCAGTATTTT
CDR3 protein: CASSSGRAGSIPDTQYF

CDR3 length: 10
D gene: .
clone size: many
V gene: TRBV20-1
J gene: TRBJ2-7
CDR3 DNA: TGCAGTGCTCTCGGTAACGAGCAGTACTTC
CDR3 protein: CSALGNEQYF

CDR3 length: 16
D gene: TRBD1
clone size: many
V gene: TRBV28
J gene: TRBJ1-2
CDR3 DNA: TGTGCCAGCAGTCCCGGACAGGGGGCCTATTACTATGGCTACACCTTC
CDR3 protein: CASSPGQGAYYYGYTF

CDR3 length: 14
D gene: .
clone size: .
V gene: TRBV9
J gene: TRBJ2-3
CDR3 DNA: TGTGCCAGCAGCGTATCCGAGCGACCAGATACGCAGTATTTT
CDR3 protein: CASSVSERPDTQYF

CDR3 length: 14
D gene: .
clone size: many
V gene: TRBV5-4
J gene: TRBJ2-6
CDR3 DNA: TGTGCCAGCAGCTTGGAAGGGGCGACCAACGTCCTGACTTTC
CDR3 protein: CASSLEGATNVLTF

CDR3 length: 16
D gene: TRBD2
clone size: many
V gene: TRBV12-3/TRBV12-4
J gene: TRBJ2-3
CDR3 DNA: TGTGCCAGCAGTTTTCGACTAGCGGGGGACACAGATACGCAGTATTTT
CDR3 protein: CASSFRLAGDTDTQYF

CDR3 length: 14
D gene: .
clone size: .
V gene: TRBV28
J gene: TRBJ2-7
CDR3 DNA: TGTGCCAGCAGAACACCGGGAAAGAATTACGAGCAGTACTTC
CDR3 protein: CASRTPGKNYEQYF

CDR3 length: 15
D gene: .
clone size: few
V gene: TRBV12-3/TRBV12-4
J gene: TRBJ2-6
CDR3 DNA: TGTGCCAGCAGAAAGAGCCCTACGGGGGCCAACGTCCTGACTTTC
CDR3 protein: CASRKSPTGANVLTF

CDR3 length: 12
D gene: .
clone size: many
V gene: TRBV12-3/TRBV12-4
J gene: TRBJ2-3
CDR3 DNA: TGTGCCAGCAGCCTCAGCGGTTATACGCAGTATTTT
CDR3 protein: CASSLSGYTQYF

CDR3 length: 13
D gene: .
clone size: many
V gene: TRBV12-3/TRBV12-4
J gene: TRBJ2-1
CDR3 DNA: TGTGCCAGCAGTCGGGGGAGGCGCAATGAGCAGTTCTTC
CDR3 protein: CASSRGRRNEQFF

CDR3 length: 15
D gene: TRBD2
clone size: few
V gene: TRBV7-2
J gene: TRBJ2-5
CDR3 DNA: TGTGCCAGCAGTTCCAAGCGGGGGGGGCAAGAGACCCAGTACTTC
CDR3 protein: CASSSKRGGQETQYF

CDR3 length: 15
D gene: TRBD2
clone size: few
V gene: TRBV12-3/TRBV12-4
J gene: TRBJ2-5
CDR3 DNA: TGTGCCAGCAGGGCTACCGGGACTAGCGGGGAGACCCAGTACTTC
CDR3 protein: CASRATGTSGETQYF

CDR3 length: 15
D gene: .
clone size: many
V gene: TRBV5-1
J gene: TRBJ1-4
CDR3 DNA: TGCGCCAGCAGATACGGAGGGGCAACTAATGAAAAACTGTTTTTT
CDR3 protein: CASRYGGATNEKLFF

CDR3 length: 13
D gene: .
clone size: many
V gene: TRBV20-1
J gene: TRBJ1-2
CDR3 DNA: TGCAGTGCTAACCGGGACCCCTTGCGGGGCTACACCTTC
CDR3 protein: CSANRDPLRGYTF

CDR3 length: 13
D gene: .
clone size: many
V gene: TRBV20-1
J gene: TRBJ2-2
CDR3 DNA: TGCAGTGCTAGATATCCGAACACCGGGGAGCTGTTTTTT
CDR3 protein: CSARYPNTGELFF

CDR3 length: 13
D gene: .
clone size: .
V gene: TRBV7-8
J gene: TRBJ1-1
CDR3 DNA: TGTGCCAGCAGTTTACCGGCCAGGGCTGAAGCTTTCTTT
CDR3 protein: CASSLPARAEAFF

CDR3 length: 16
D gene: TRBD1
clone size: many
V gene: TRBV5-1
J gene: TRBJ2-3
CDR3 DNA: TGCGCCAGCAGCTTGGGTTGGACAGGGTCGACAGATACGCAGTATTTT
CDR3 protein: CASSLGWTGSTDTQYF

CDR3 length: 12
D gene: .
clone size: few
V gene: TRBV2
J gene: TRBJ2-4
CDR3 DNA: TGTGCCAGCGGGACCGTCCAAAACATTCAGTACTTC
CDR3 protein: CASGTVQNIQYF

CDR3 length: 15
D gene: .
clone size: many
V gene: TRBV5-5
J gene: TRBJ2-5
CDR3 DNA: TGTGCCAGCAGCTTGCTTTCTGGGTCAGGGGAGACCCAGTACTTC
CDR3 protein: CASSLLSGSGETQYF

CDR3 length: 19
D gene: TRBD2
clone size: .
V gene: TRBV11-2
J gene: TRBJ2-2
CDR3 DNA: TGTGCCAGCAGCTTAGGACTGGCTAGCGGGGGGCCGAACACCGGGGAGCTGTTTTTT
CDR3 protein: CASSLGLASGGPNTGELFF

CDR3 length: 15
D gene: .
clone size: .
V gene: TRBV14
J gene: TRBJ1-3
CDR3 DNA: TGTGCCAGCACCTCGCCTTGGCGAACTGAAAACACCATATATTTT
CDR3 protein: CASTSPWRTENTIYF

CDR3 length: 14
D gene: .
clone size: few
V gene: TRBV6-5
J gene: TRBJ1-5
CDR3 DNA: TGTGCCAGCAAGGGCAGATATAGCAATCAGCCCCAGAATTTT
CDR3 protein: CASKGRYSNQPQNF

CDR3 length: 12
D gene: TRBD1
clone size: many
V gene: TRBV7-6
J gene: TRBJ2-7
CDR3 DNA: TGTGCCAGCAGCGCCTACAGGGGCGAGCAGTACTTC
CDR3 protein: CASSAYRGEQYF

CDR3 length: 13
D gene: TRBD1
clone size: many
V gene: TRBV20-1
J gene: TRBJ2-1
CDR3 DNA: TGCAGTGCTGACAGGGGGCAACGCAATGAGCAGTTCTTC
CDR3 protein: CSADRGQRNEQFF

CDR3 length: 14
D gene: TRBD1
clone size: many
V gene: TRBV29-1
J gene: TRBJ1-5
CDR3 DNA: TGCAGCGTTAGGGGGACAGATATGAATCAGCCCCAGAATTTT
CDR3 protein: CSVRGTDMNQPQNF

CDR3 length: 15
D gene: .
clone size: .
V gene: TRBV5-1
J gene: TRBJ2-6
CDR3 DNA: TGCGCCAGCAGCCTGGCCGGGACCGGGGCCAACGTCCTGACTTTC
CDR3 protein: CASSLAGTGANVLTF

CDR3 length: 17
D gene: .
clone size: .
V gene: TRBV6-2/TRBV6-3
J gene: TRBJ2-1
CDR3 DNA: TGTGCCAGCAGTTACTCGACAGCCCCAAGCTCCTACAATGAGCAGTTCTTC
CDR3 protein: CASSYSTAPSSYNEQFF

CDR3 length: 16
D gene: .
clone size: many
V gene: TRBV20-1
J gene: TRBJ1-5
CDR3 DNA: TGCAGTGCTAGAGATTATAGGGCAGGGAGCAATCAGCCCCAGCATTTT
CDR3 protein: CSARDYRAGSNQPQHF

CDR3 length: 15
D gene: .
clone size: many
V gene: TRBV3-1
J gene: TRBJ1-2
CDR3 DNA: TGTGCCAGCAGCCAAGAATGGACAGCGGCCGATGGCTACACCTTC
CDR3 protein: CASSQEWTAADGYTF

CDR3 length: 15
D gene: TRBD2
clone size: .
V gene: TRBV20-1
J gene: TRBJ2-3
CDR3 DNA: TGCAGTGCTAGTGAGCGGGAGCCCATCACAGATACGCAGTATTTT
CDR3 protein: CSASEREPITDTQYF

CDR3 length: 15
D gene: TRBD1
clone size: many
V gene: TRBV24-1
J gene: TRBJ2-3
CDR3 DNA: TGTGCCACCAGTGATCCGGGGACAGGGGTGGATACGCAGTATTTT
CDR3 protein: CATSDPGTGVDTQYF

CDR3 length: 18
D gene: TRBD2
clone size: many
V gene: TRBV20-1
J gene: TRBJ2-3
CDR3 DNA: TGCAGTGCTCCATCAACTCCTAAAGCGGGGGGAATTAAGGATACGCAGTATTTT
CDR3 protein: CSAPSTPKAGGIKDTQYF

CDR3 length: 17
D gene: .
clone size: many
V gene: TRBV11-2
J gene: TRBJ2-1
CDR3 DNA: TGTGCCAGCAGCTTCTTTTCACGAGGGGGGCCCTACAATGAGCAGTTCTTC
CDR3 protein: CASSFFSRGGPYNEQFF

CDR3 length: 15
D gene: .
clone size: many
V gene: TRBV5-1
J gene: TRBJ2-7
CDR3 DNA: TGCGCCAGCAGCTTTACCGCGGGGCCTACCTACGAGCAGTACTTC
CDR3 protein: CASSFTAGPTYEQYF

CDR3 length: 14
D gene: .
clone size: .
V gene: TRBV7-6
J gene: TRBJ2-1
CDR3 DNA: TGTGCCAGCAGCCCTTTAGGGAATTACAATGAGCAGTTCTTC
CDR3 protein: CASSPLGNYNEQFF

CDR3 length: 12
D gene: .
clone size: many
V gene: TRBV11-2
J gene: TRBJ1-2
CDR3 DNA: TGTGCCAGCAGCTTAATGGGGAGCGGCTACACCTTC
CDR3 protein: CASSLMGSGYTF

CDR3 length: 15
D gene: TRBD2
clone size: .
V gene: TRBV18
J gene: TRBJ2-7
CDR3 DNA: TGTGCCAGCTCACCCTTTGGGACTAACTCCTACGAGCAGTACTTC
CDR3 protein: CASSPFGTNSYEQYF

CDR3 length: 15
D gene: TRBD2
clone size: .
V gene: TRBV7-9
J gene: TRBJ2-3
CDR3 DNA: TGTGCCAGCGACCCCGGGACTACAAACACAGATACGCAGTATTTT
CDR3 protein: CASDPGTTNTDTQYF

CDR3 length: 18
D gene: TRBD2
clone size: many
V gene: TRBV3-1
J gene: TRBJ2-5
CDR3 DNA: TGTGCCAGCAGCCAGGGCAGCGGGGGGCCAACCATCCAAGAGACCCAGTACTTC
CDR3 protein: CASSQGSGGPTIQETQYF

CDR3 length: 16
D gene: TRBD1
clone size: few
V gene: TRBV9
J gene: TRBJ2-1
CDR3 DNA: TGTGCCAGCAGCGTAGCTGGGACAGGGTCCTACAATGAGCAGTTCTTC
CDR3 protein: CASSVAGTGSYNEQFF

CDR3 length: 18
D gene: TRBD1
clone size: many
V gene: TRBV5-1
J gene: TRBJ1-1
CDR3 DNA: TGCGCCAGCAGCCTAGTGGACAGGGTTACCCTGATGAACACTGAAGCTTTCTTT
CDR3 protein: CASSLVDRVTLMNTEAFF

CDR3 length: 14
D gene: TRBD1
clone size: many
V gene: TRBV7-2
J gene: TRBJ2-4
CDR3 DNA: TGTGCCACCACAGGGGGCGGCGGCAAAAACATTCAGTACTTC
CDR3 protein: CATTGGGGKNIQYF

CDR3 length: 14
D gene: TRBD1
clone size: many
V gene: TRBV5-6
J gene: TRBJ2-6
CDR3 DNA: TGTGCCAGCAACAGGGGGTCCGGGGCCAACGTCCTGACTTTC
CDR3 protein: CASNRGSGANVLTF

CDR3 length: 18
D gene: .
clone size: many
V gene: TRBV7-9
J gene: TRBJ1-3
CDR3 DNA: TGTGCCAGCAGCTTAAGAGTAACGGCCTCTTCCTCTGGAAACACCATATATTTT
CDR3 protein: CASSLRVTASSSGNTIYF

CDR3 length: 17
D gene: TRBD1
clone size: many
V gene: TRBV5-1
J gene: TRBJ1-1
CDR3 DNA: TGCGCCAGCCCCAAACAGGGGGCGATGAATTCGAACACTGAAGCTTTCTTT
CDR3 protein: CASPKQGAMNSNTEAFF

CDR3 length: 14
D gene: .
clone size: many
V gene: TRBV12-3/TRBV12-4
J gene: TRBJ1-1
CDR3 DNA: TGTGCCAGCAGTTTAGCCATGGAGTCGGTTAGAGCTTTCTTT
CDR3 protein: CASSLAMESVRAFF

CDR3 length: 15
D gene: .
clone size: .
V gene: TRBV7-6
J gene: TRBJ2-5
CDR3 DNA: TGTGCCAGCAGCCCGGAGGGAAAGGCGTCCGAGACCCAGTACTTC
CDR3 protein: CASSPEGKASETQYF